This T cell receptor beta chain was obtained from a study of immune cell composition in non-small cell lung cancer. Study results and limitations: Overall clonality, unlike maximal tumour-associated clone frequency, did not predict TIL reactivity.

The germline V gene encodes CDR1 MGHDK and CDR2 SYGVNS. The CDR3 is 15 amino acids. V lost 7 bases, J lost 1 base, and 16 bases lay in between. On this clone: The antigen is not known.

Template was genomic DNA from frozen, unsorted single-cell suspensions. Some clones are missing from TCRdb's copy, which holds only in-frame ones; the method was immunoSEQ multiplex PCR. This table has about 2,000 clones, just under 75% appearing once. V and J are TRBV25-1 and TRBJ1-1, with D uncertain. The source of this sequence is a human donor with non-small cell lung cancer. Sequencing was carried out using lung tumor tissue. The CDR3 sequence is CASTSARPRNTEAFF. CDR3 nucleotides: TGTGCCAGCACCTCCGCTAGACCCCGGAACACTGAAGCTTTCTTT.